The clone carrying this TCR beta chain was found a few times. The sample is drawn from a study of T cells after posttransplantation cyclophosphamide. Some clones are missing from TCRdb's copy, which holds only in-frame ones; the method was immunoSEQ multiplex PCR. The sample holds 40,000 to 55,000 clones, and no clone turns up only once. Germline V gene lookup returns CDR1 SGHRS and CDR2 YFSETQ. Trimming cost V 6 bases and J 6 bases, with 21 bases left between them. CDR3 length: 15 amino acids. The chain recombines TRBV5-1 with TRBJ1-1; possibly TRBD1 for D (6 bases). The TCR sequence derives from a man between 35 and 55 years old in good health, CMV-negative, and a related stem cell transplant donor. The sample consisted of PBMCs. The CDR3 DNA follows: TGCGCCAGCAAAAGGATTGAGGTCTCAGGGGCTGAAGCTTTCTTT. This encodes CASKRIEVSGAEAFF. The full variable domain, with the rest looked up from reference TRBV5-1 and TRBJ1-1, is KAGVTQTPRYLIKTRGQQVTLSCSPISGHRSVSWYQQTPGQGLQFLFEYFSETQRNKGNFPGRFSGRQFSNSRSEMNVSTLELGDSALYLCASKRIEVSGAEAFFGQGTRLTVV.